This T cell receptor (beta chain) derives from a study of CD8 T cells in ankylosing spondylitis. Study-wide results and caveats: Disease-linked clones were found to be CD8+ and relatively rare in peripheral blood. Several highly homologous variants made up a TCR beta motif, and this motif appeared characteristic of ankylosing spondylitis blood.

Regarding this clonotype: What it recognizes is unknown.

Quantitative molecular-barcoded 5'-RACE generated the TCR beta libraries. MiXCR, applied by TCRdb to the 5' RACE reads, yields one record per CDR3 protein. Of 700,000 to 1,000,000 distinct CDR3 sequences detected, about 11% appear once; the ten largest clones hold just over 0.5%. The germline V gene has CDR1 SGHVS and CDR2 FQNEAQ. The CDR3 is 16 amino acids. V gave up 5 bases and J gave up 4 bases, with 20 bases separating them. This TCR was sampled from a male donor with ankylosing spondylitis. Material: blood, either unsorted or a sorted T cell fraction (not recorded which). This chain uses TRBV7-8 with TRBJ1-2; the D is unclear. The CDR3: CASSPERSRRVYGYTF. In DNA form, the CDR3 reads TGTGCCAGCAGCCCCGAAAGAAGTCGGCGGGTCTATGGCTACACCTTC.